Described below is a single T cell receptor beta chain sequence and its context. CD8+ and CD4+ T cells circulating in blood were sequenced for TCR beta. TEMRA cells were enriched by FACS, and CD4+ and CD8+ T cells were negatively isolated. This sample stems from a study of CD8 T cells in Susac syndrome. RNA was extracted with the RNeasy kit, and a quantity of roughly 0.5 to 1 ug was reverse transcribed using random hexamers. With immunoSEQ multiplex PCR, TCR beta CDR3 was amplified across 54 Vbeta and 13 Jbeta. TCRdb re-analysed the immunoSEQ multiplex PCR reads in MiXCR, keeping a single row per CDR3 protein. The sample contains over 130,000 distinct CDR3 sequences, about 95% of which appear only once. The J segment lost 6 bases and the V segment lost 0 bases, leaving 10 bases of the junction unmatched. CDR1 and CDR2 (germline): SGHNT, YYREEE (reference sequence). The CDR3 has 17 amino acids.

The sequenced sample consisted of CD4+ T cells from PBMCs. The sequence was obtained from a human donor with multiple sclerosis. The gene calls are TRBV5-4 and TRBJ2-1; 9 bases map to TRBD2. The CDR3 loop is CASSLVRGAGGPNEQFF. In DNA form, the CDR3 reads TGTGCCAGCAGCTTGGTTCGCGGGGCGGGAGGGCCCAATGAGCAGTTCTTC. The complete variable domain, with remaining parts taken from reference TRBV5-4 and TRBJ2-1, reads ETGVTQSPTHLIKTRGQQVTLRCSSQSGHNTVSWYQQALGQGPQFIFQYYREEENGRGNFPPRFSGLQFPNYSSELNVNALELDDSALYLCASSLVRGAGGPNEQFFGPGTRLTVL.